This T cell receptor beta chain is drawn from a study of graft-versus-host responses after intestinal transplantation (dated by TCRdb to the early 2020s). The study in broad terms: The transplants that recipients received were multivisceral, liver-intestinal, or isolated intestinal. Donor T cell macrochimerism was defined as a peak of at least 4% donor T cells among recipient peripheral blood mononuclear cells. All recipients received anti-thymocyte globulin induction followed by maintenance tacrolimus and steroids for approximately 3 years. After intestinal transplantation, graft-versus-host and host-versus-graft alloreactive T cell clones were followed in the graft, circulation and bone marrow using bulk TCR-beta CDR3 sequencing. To identify alloreactive clones, pre-transplant mixed lymphocyte reaction products were sequenced and then compared with unstimulated pre-transplant donor and recipient T cells. Of the 20 to 25 intestinal transplant recipients enrolled in the cohort, one of whom was a retransplant, a few patients without pretransplant specimens were excluded. Instead of going to the commercial service, samples from a few later patients were sequenced in-house on an Illumina MiSeq and processed with MiXCR. General conclusions and limits of the study: The conclusions were limited by the relatively low number and heterogeneity of the intestinal transplant patients. Patients with donor T cell macrochimerism had high GvH to HvG T cell clonal ratios in their allografts. Peak levels of circulating GvH clones were associated with declines in HvG clones early after transplant. GvH clones were detected in recipient bone marrow, and some appeared earlier in ileal mucosa or blood, consistent with an intestinal mucosal origin.

The library relied on the immunoSEQ multiplex PCR assay. Adaptive Biotechnologies carried out high-throughput TCR-beta CDR3 sequencing of genomic DNA for most patients. The study's own analysis went as follows. TCR sequencing data were retrieved from Adaptive's ImmunoSEQ software for around 19 patients, whereas three other patients were processed with MiXCR and VDJtools. CDR3 nucleotide sequences shared between donor and recipient were removed because the origin of such sequences could not be assigned. Alloreactive clones required at least 2-fold expansion over unstimulated cells and minimum CFSE-low frequency of 0.002% (template counts) or 0.001% (read counts). Clones detected in sequenced pre-transplant spleen, lymph node, or MLR CFSE-low populations of the donor or recipient were defined as mappable. Cumulative frequency of alloreactive clones was calculated as a percentage of all sequences weighted by copy number. In TCRdb, the immuneACCESS table is reduced to in-frame sequences with V and J assigned. These tables do not hold every clone; where another copy was compared, an unresolved V gene accounts for under half, and the others remain unexplained. V and J calls and clone size come straight from that table; D and trimming were deduced from the DNA. This sample gives about 16,000 clones in total; 95% of them show up just once. The biggest ten clones account for about 0.83% of the sample.

About this clone: The specificity of this receptor is unknown. Per-base quality was not reported, and no clone a single base away is much larger than it.

In the first month after transplant, blood samples were collected up to 4 times, and after that at least monthly when available. This receptor was identified in a human patient who received an intestinal transplant, so some T cells may come from the graft donor. Here the sequenced sample was PBMCs, taken 23 days after intestinal transplant.

The nucleotide sequence is TGTGCCAGCAGTTTAACCTCCTCCTACGAGCAGTACTTC. Its translation is CASSLTSSYEQYF. The chain uses TRBV27 and TRBJ2-7; there is no confident call for the D gene. The CDR3 holds 13 amino acids from the cysteine to the phenylalanine. The only DNA kept is the CDR3, 39 bases in frame from the first base. V and J are truncated by 2 bases and 0 bases respectively, leaving an intervening sequence of 5 bases. Reading the germline V gene (reference sequence) gives CDR1 MNHEY and CDR2 SMNVEV.